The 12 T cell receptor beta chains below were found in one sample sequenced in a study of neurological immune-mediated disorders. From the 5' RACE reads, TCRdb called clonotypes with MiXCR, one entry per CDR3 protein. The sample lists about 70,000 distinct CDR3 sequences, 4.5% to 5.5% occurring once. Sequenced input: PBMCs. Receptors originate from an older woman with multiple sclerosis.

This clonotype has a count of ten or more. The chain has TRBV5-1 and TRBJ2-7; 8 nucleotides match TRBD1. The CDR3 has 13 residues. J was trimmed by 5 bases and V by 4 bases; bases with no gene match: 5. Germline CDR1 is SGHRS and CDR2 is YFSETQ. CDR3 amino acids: CASSGWTGHEQYF. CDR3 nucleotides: TGCGCCAGCAGCGGCTGGACAGGGCACGAGCAGTACTTC.

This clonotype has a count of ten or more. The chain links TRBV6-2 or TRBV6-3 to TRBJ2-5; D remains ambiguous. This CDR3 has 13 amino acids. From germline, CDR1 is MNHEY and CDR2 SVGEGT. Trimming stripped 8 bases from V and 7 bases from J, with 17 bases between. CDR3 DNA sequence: TGTGCCAGCCGCAGAGGACGCTTCGCGACCCAGTACTTC. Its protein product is CASRRGRFATQYF.

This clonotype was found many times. In DNA, the CDR3 is TGCGCCAGCAGCCAGTCTGGGGGAGAGACCCAGCGGACTAGCACAGATACGCAGTATTTT. Translation gives CASSQSGGETQRTSTDTQYF. This chain uses TRBV4-1 with TRBJ2-3, with D possibly called TRBD1 or TRBD2 (5 bases each). The germline V and J ends were trimmed by 3 bases and 0 bases, with 25 bases remaining between them. There are 20 residues in the CDR3. The germline V gene has CDR1 MGHRA and CDR2 YSYEKL.

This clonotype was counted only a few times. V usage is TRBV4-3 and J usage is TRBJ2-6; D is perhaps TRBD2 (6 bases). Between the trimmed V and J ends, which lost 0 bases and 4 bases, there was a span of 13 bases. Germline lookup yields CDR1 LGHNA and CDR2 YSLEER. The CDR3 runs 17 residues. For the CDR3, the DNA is TGCGCCAGCAGCCAAGATTGGGGGGACGCCGGGGCCAACGTCCTGACTTTC. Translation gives CASSQDWGDAGANVLTF.

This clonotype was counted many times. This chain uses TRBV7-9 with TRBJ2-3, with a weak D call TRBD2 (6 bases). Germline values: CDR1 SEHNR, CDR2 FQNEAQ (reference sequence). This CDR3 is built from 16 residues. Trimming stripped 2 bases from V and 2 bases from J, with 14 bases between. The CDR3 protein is CASSLMEGLATDTQYF. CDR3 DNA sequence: TGTGCCAGCAGCTTAATGGAGGGCCTGGCCACAGATACGCAGTATTTT.

The CDR3 coding sequence is TGCAGTGCTAGGTTGGGGGTCCGTCTCGGAAAATTTATGAACACTGAAGCTTTCTTT. This sequence encodes CSARLGVRLGKFMNTEAFF. This sequence joins TRBV20-1 and TRBJ1-1; D is possibly TRBD1 (5 bases). In germline, CDR1 is DFQATT, CDR2 SNEGSKA (reference sequence). The CDR3 length is 19 residues. Trimming took 3 bases from V and 0 from J, leaving 26 bases between them.

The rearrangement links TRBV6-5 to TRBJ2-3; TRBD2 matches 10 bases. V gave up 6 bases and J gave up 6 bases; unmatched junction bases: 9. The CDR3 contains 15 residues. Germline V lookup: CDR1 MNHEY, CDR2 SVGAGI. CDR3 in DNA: TGTGCCAGCAGGTCTCAAGCGGGAGGGGGGGATACGCAGTATTTT. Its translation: CASRSQAGGGDTQYF.

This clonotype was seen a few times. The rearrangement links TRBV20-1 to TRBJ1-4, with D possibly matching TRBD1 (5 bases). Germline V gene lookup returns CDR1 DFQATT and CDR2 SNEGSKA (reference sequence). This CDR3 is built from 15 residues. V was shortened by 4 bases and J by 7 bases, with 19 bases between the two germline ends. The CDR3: CSATNPRDLSEKLFF. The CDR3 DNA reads TGCAGTGCTACTAACCCCAGGGATCTGAGTGAAAAACTGTTTTTT.

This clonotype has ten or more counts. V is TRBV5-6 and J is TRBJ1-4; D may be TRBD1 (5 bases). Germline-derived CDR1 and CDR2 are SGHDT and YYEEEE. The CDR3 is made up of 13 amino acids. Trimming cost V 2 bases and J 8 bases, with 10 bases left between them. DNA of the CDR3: TGTGCCAGCAGCTTCGGGACCCAAGAAAAACTGTTTTTT. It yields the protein CASSFGTQEKLFF.

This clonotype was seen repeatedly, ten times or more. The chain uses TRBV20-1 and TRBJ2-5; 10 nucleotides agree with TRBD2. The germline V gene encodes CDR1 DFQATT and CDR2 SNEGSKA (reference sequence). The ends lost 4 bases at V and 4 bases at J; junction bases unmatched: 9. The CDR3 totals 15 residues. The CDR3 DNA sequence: TGCAGTGCTAACGCAGCGGGAGGGCCTGGAGAGACCCAGTACTTC. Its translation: CSANAAGGPGETQYF.

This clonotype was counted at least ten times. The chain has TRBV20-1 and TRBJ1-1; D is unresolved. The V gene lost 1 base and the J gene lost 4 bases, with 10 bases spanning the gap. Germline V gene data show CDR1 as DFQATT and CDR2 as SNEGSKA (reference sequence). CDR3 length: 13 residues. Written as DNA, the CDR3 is TGCAGTGCTAGAGGAAGAGGTAGCACTGAAGCTTTCTTT. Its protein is CSARGRGSTEAFF.

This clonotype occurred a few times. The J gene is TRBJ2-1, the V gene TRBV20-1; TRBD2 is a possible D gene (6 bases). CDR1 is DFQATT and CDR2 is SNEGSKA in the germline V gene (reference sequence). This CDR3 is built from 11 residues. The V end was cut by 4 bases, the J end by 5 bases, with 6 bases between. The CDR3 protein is CSAKRDNEQFF. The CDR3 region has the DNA TGCAGTGCTAAGCGGGACAATGAGCAGTTCTTC.